This is a list of T cell receptor beta chains from one sample in a study of blood T cell repertoires in COVID-19. Data came from immunoSEQ multiplex PCR; TCRdb stores just in-frame clones and leaves some out. The sample contains about 130,000 clones, about 91% of which appear only once. The sequenced material came from peripheral blood. These receptors came from a man aged 45-60 years with acute or convalescent COVID-19. Both conserved end residues are part of each CDR3. The order of the fields is D gene, J gene, V gene, clone size, CDR3 protein, CDR3 DNA. A D gene is named only where the DNA matches it firmly. Only part of the rows carry a size: once, few, many, or a class if the clone is expanded.

>.|TRBJ1-3|TRBV5-1|.
CASGETSSGNTIYF
TGCGCCTCAGGGGAAACTTCCTCTGGAAACACCATATATTTT
>.|TRBJ2-7|TRBV15|few
CATSREGLNEQYF
TGTGCCACCAGCAGAGAGGGCCTTAACGAGCAGTACTTC
>TRBD2|TRBJ2-3|TRBV6-1|.
CASSATQGTSPQDTQYF
TGTGCCAGCAGTGCTACACAAGGGACTAGCCCTCAAGATACGCAGTATTTT
>TRBD1|TRBJ1-4|TRBV5-1|.
CASRSTGTNEKLFF
TGCGCCAGCAGATCGACAGGGACTAATGAAAAACTGTTTTTT
>.|TRBJ1-5|TRBV28|once
CASTLQGRGQPQHF
TGTGCCAGCACCCTACAGGGAAGGGGGCAGCCCCAGCATTTT
>TRBD2|TRBJ2-7|TRBV7-9|.
CASSIIPGLAGTYEQYF
TGTGCCAGCAGCATTATTCCGGGACTAGCGGGAACCTACGAGCAGTACTTC
>.|TRBJ2-1|TRBV28|few
CASRDGGWAIASNEQFF
TGTGCCAGCAGGGATGGGGGGTGGGCGATAGCAAGTAATGAGCAGTTCTTC
>TRBD1|TRBJ2-5|TRBV6-2/TRBV6-3|.
CASSFTGGGETQYF
TGTGCCAGCAGTTTTACAGGGGGCGGAGAGACCCAGTACTTC
>.|TRBJ1-5|TRBV12-3/TRBV12-4|.
CASCRLGGQPQHF
TGTGCCAGCTGCAGGTTAGGGGGTCAGCCCCAGCATTTT
>.|TRBJ1-4|TRBV2|.
CASSYNEKLFF
TGTGCCAGCAGTTATAATGAAAAACTGTTTTTT
>TRBD2|TRBJ2-5|TRBV28|.
CASSPGLAGGWETQYF
TGTGCCAGCAGTCCTGGACTAGCGGGAGGATGGGAGACCCAGTACTTC
>TRBD1|TRBJ1-6|TRBV19|.
CASSSSTGSTPLPLHF
TGTGCCAGTAGTTCCTCGACAGGGAGTACCCCCCTACCCCTCCACTTT
>.|TRBJ2-7|TRBV28|.
CATEGVAYEQYF
TGTGCCACCGAGGGGGTCGCCTACGAGCAGTACTTC
>TRBD1|TRBJ2-3|TRBV24-1|.
CATSDPGTGGYTQYF
TGTGCCACCAGTGACCCCGGGACAGGGGGCTATACGCAGTATTTT
>.|TRBJ2-1|TRBV21-1|.
CASSKVSVLSGNDNEQFF
TGTGCCAGCAGCAAAGTCTCGGTCCTCAGCGGGAACGACAATGAGCAGTTCTTC
>.|TRBJ1-5|TRBV28|.
CASSPLPRQPQHF
TGTGCCAGCAGTCCTCTCCCGAGGCAGCCCCAGCATTTT
>.|TRBJ1-6|TRBV3-1/TRBV3-2|.
CASSPRGVDSPLHF
TGTGCCAGCAGCCCCCGGGGGGTAGATTCACCCCTCCACTTT
>TRBD1|TRBJ1-2|TRBV5-1|few
CASSLGTGTGYTF
TGCGCCAGCAGCCTTGGGACAGGGACCGGCTACACCTTC
>.|TRBJ1-3|TRBV6-4|.
CASLRYPGYSGNTIYF
TGTGCCAGCCTGAGGTATCCTGGTTACTCTGGAAACACCATATATTTT
>.|TRBJ2-1|TRBV10-3|once
CAISERLSYNEQFF
TGTGCCATCAGTGAAAGACTCTCCTACAATGAGCAGTTCTTC
>.|TRBJ2-3|TRBV7-3|.
CASSLSITDTQYF
TGTGCCAGCAGCTTAAGTATCACAGATACGCAGTATTTT
>.|TRBJ2-7|TRBV12-3/TRBV12-4|.
CASSFNYEQYF
TGTGCCAGCAGTTTTAACTACGAGCAGTACTTC
>TRBD1|TRBJ2-7|TRBV3-1/TRBV3-2|.
CASSQGTYTYEQYF
TGTGCCAGTTCACAGGGGACCTACACCTACGAGCAGTACTTC
>.|TRBJ2-2|TRBV7-2|many
CASSLGSGKMNTGELFF
TGTGCCAGCAGCTTAGGTTCAGGGAAGATGAACACCGGGGAGCTGTTTTTT
>.|TRBJ1-1|TRBV11-1|once
CASSLEEGGQAFF
TGTGCCAGCAGCTTAGAAGAGGGAGGACAAGCTTTCTTT
>.|TRBJ2-1|TRBV7-6|.
CASSPQQGTYNEQFF
TGTGCCAGCAGCCCTCAACAGGGTACTTACAATGAGCAGTTCTTC
>TRBD2|TRBJ2-1|TRBV27|.
CASSLGLAGGLNEQFF
TGTGCCAGCAGTTTAGGGCTAGCGGGAGGTTTGAATGAGCAGTTCTTC
>.|TRBJ1-6|TRBV6-5|.
CASSYSGPSPLHF
TGTGCCAGCAGTTACTCGGGGCCTTCACCCCTCCACTTT
>TRBD2|TRBJ2-3|TRBV28|once
CASSLREGTQYF
TGTGCCAGCAGTTTGAGGGAGGGTACGCAGTATTTT
>.|TRBJ1-1|TRBV2|.
CASSEWGPRSVNTEAFF
TGTGCCAGCAGTGAATGGGGGCCGAGGTCAGTGAACACTGAAGCTTTCTTT
>.|TRBJ2-7|TRBV7-6|.
CASSLYPGGLSYEQYF
TGTGCCAGCAGCTTGTATCCGGGGGGCCTCTCCTACGAGCAGTACTTC
>.|TRBJ2-4|TRBV7-9|once
CASSQNRPLAKNIQYF
TGTGCCAGCAGCCAAAACAGGCCGCTAGCCAAAAACATTCAGTACTTC
>.|TRBJ1-1|TRBV19|.
CASTLRGGGAFF
TGTGCCAGTACTCTCAGGGGAGGGGGAGCTTTCTTT
>.|TRBJ2-2|TRBV28|.
CASRGRRELFF
TGTGCCAGCAGGGGCCGCCGGGAGCTGTTTTTT
>TRBD2|TRBJ2-3|TRBV7-8|.
CASSLAGWTDTQYF
TGTGCCAGCAGTTTAGCGGGCTGGACAGATACGCAGTATTTT
>.|TRBJ1-1|TRBV2|.
CASSGWRQASIEAFF
TGTGCCAGCAGTGGGTGGAGACAGGCGAGTATTGAAGCTTTCTTT
>.|TRBJ1-4|TRBV28|.
CASSLSVAGLGKLFF
TGTGCCAGCAGTTTAAGTGTCGCAGGTTTAGGAAAACTGTTTTTT
>TRBD2|TRBJ2-3|TRBV6-2/TRBV6-3|.
CASSSGTSGGDTQYF
TGTGCCAGCAGCAGCGGGACTAGCGGTGGAGATACGCAGTATTTT
>.|TRBJ1-1|TRBV28|.
CACKGGTEAFF
TGTGCCTGCAAGGGGGGGACTGAAGCTTTCTTT
>TRBD1|TRBJ1-2|TRBV28|.
CASTFGNRQGGNYGYTF
TGTGCCAGCACCTTTGGCAACCGACAGGGGGGGAACTATGGCTACACCTTC
>.|TRBJ2-1|TRBV28|medium-sized
CASSLYEGLIYNEQFF
TGTGCCAGCAGTTTATATGAAGGACTGATTTACAATGAGCAGTTCTTC
>TRBD1|TRBJ1-6|TRBV2|.
CASPSLQGAYSPLHF
TGTGCCAGCCCCTCCCTACAGGGGGCATATTCACCCCTCCACTTT
>TRBD2|TRBJ2-1|TRBV5-1|once
CASSLASSGRAVTEQFF
TGCGCCAGCAGCTTGGCGTCTAGCGGGAGGGCCGTGACTGAGCAGTTCTTC
>.|TRBJ1-2|TRBV20-1|.
CSASRGQIYTF
TGCAGTGCTAGTCGTGGGCAGATTTACACCTTC
>.|TRBJ1-4|TRBV7-2|once
CASSLVPTDYEKLFF
TGTGCCAGCAGCTTAGTCCCTACCGATTATGAAAAACTGTTTTTT
>.|TRBJ1-5|TRBV2|.
CASSAGPAPGQPQHF
TGTGCCAGCAGCGCGGGACCGGCCCCAGGTCAGCCCCAGCATTTT
>TRBD2|TRBJ2-5|TRBV28|few
CASSLGRGGDSETQYF
TGTGCCAGCAGTTTGGGGCGGGGAGGGGACTCAGAGACCCAGTACTTC